This passage covers 23 T cell receptor beta chains from one sample sequenced in a study of post-analysis software for immune sequencing data. Notes on the study in general: Higher frequency in patients than in controls was seen for roughly five TRBV segments, with TRBV5-6, TRBV5-1 and TRBV20-1 among them.

No antigen has been assigned to these receptors. Unique molecular identifiers were present in the TCR beta cDNA libraries. From the PCR reads, TCRdb called clonotypes with MiXCR, one entry per CDR3 protein. This table holds roughly 540,000 distinct CDR3 sequences, less than 40% found once. Sequencing was performed on blood. The receptors were gathered from a girl aged 2-17 years with multiple sclerosis.

V usage is TRBV28 and J usage is TRBJ2-1; 10 bases agree with TRBD2. Germline-derived CDR1 and CDR2 are MDHEN and SYDVKM. J lost 8 bases, V lost 4 bases, and 8 bases had no gene match. The CDR3 runs 15 residues. CDR3 protein: CASSSPGLAKDEQFF. CDR3 sequence (DNA): TGTGCCAGCAGTTCGCCGGGACTAGCGAAGGATGAGCAGTTCTTC.

This clonotype came up a few times. The chain carries TRBV20-1 and TRBJ2-1; either TRBD1 or TRBD2 may supply D (6 bases each). CDR3 length equals 12 residues. The V gene lost 6 bases and the J gene lost 9 bases, with 15 bases spanning the gap. Looked up from germline, CDR1 is DFQATT and CDR2 is SNEGSKA (reference sequence). This CDR3 reads CSAPRGAGEQFF. DNA of the CDR3: TGCAGTGCCCCTAGGGGGGCCGGTGAGCAGTTCTTC.

The genes are TRBV29-1 and TRBJ2-2; TRBD1 aligns across 9 bases. V shed 7 bases, J shed 5 bases, and the junction held 8 bases outside the gene matches. Per the germline V gene, CDR1 is SQVTM and CDR2 is ANQGSEA. The CDR3 has 14 amino acids. DNA of the CDR3: TGCAGCGCCTCTGGGACAGGGAGAACCGGGGAGCTGTTTTTT. Its translation is CSASGTGRTGELFF.

The CDR3 is CASSETSGLAGRYEQYF. The CDR3 nucleotides are TGTGCCAGCAGTGAAACTTCAGGACTAGCGGGGCGCTACGAGCAGTACTTC. This chain connects TRBV2 to TRBJ2-7, with 12 bases matching TRBD2. Per the germline V gene, CDR1 is SNHLY and CDR2 is FYNNEI. J was trimmed by 3 bases and V by 2 bases; bases with no gene match: 8. The CDR3 has 17 amino acids.

Notes on this clonotype: A single base separates this from a much larger clone, so it may be a read error. The chain employs TRBV5-4 and TRBJ2-3, with D hard to call. The germline V gene encodes CDR1 SGHNT and CDR2 YYREEE (reference sequence). The length of the CDR3 is 12 residues. CDR3 residues: CASSLSTDAQYF. In DNA, the CDR3 is TGTGCCAGCAGCTTGAGCACAGATGCGCAGTATTTT.

This clonotype has ten or more counts. This chain joins TRBV7-8 and TRBJ2-1, with D unclear. Germline assignment: CDR1 SGHVS and CDR2 FQNEAQ. This CDR3 contains 12 residues. V was clipped by 3 bases and J by 5 bases, with 5 bases between them. CDR3 coding DNA: TGTGCCAGCAGCTTGGCGAACAATGAGCAGTTCTTC. As protein: CASSLANNEQFF.

V is TRBV12-3 or TRBV12-4 and J is TRBJ1-3, with D maybe TRBD1 (6 bases). Trimming took 3 bases from V and 4 from J, leaving 10 bases between them. The CDR3 runs 14 residues. The chain's CDR3 is CASSFGGAGNTIYF. In DNA form, the CDR3 reads TGTGCCAGCAGTTTTGGGGGGGCGGGAAACACCATATATTTT.

V gene TRBV2 combines with J gene TRBJ1-4; D is uncertain. The CDR3 has 12 residues. CDR1 and CDR2 (germline): SNHLY, FYNNEI. V lost 1 base and J 7 bases, leaving 4 bases between the germline ends. The CDR3 DNA sequence: TGTGCCAGCAGTGAAGGCGGTGAAAAACTGTTTTTT. Protein sequence: CASSEGGEKLFF.

The chain recombines TRBV29-1 with TRBJ1-1, with D possibly TRBD1 on 5 matching bases. V gave up 8 bases and J gave up 4 bases, with 14 bases separating them. Germline assignment: CDR1 SQVTM and CDR2 ANQGSEA. The CDR3 consists of 12 residues. This CDR3 reads CSYNGASTEAFF. CDR3 DNA: TGCAGCTACAACGGGGCAAGCACTGAAGCTTTCTTT.

CDR3: CSASGSTQPQHF. The CDR3 DNA follows: TGCAGTGCTTCAGGGTCGACTCAGCCCCAGCATTTT. The chain has TRBV20-1 and TRBJ1-5; D is perhaps TRBD1 (5 bases). The CDR3 contains 12 residues. Germline V CDR1 and CDR2: DFQATT, SNEGSKA (reference sequence). Trimming pared 5 bases from V and 6 bases from J, leaving 11 bases between.

This chain uses TRBV4-2 with TRBJ1-5; D uncertain. V dropped 5 bases and J dropped 0 bases, with 8 bases sitting between them. Germline V gene sequence: CDR1 LGHNA, CDR2 YNFKEQ. This CDR3 is 14 amino acids long. The CDR3 sequence is CASSGENSNQPQHF. For the CDR3, the DNA is TGTGCCAGCAGCGGAGAAAATAGCAATCAGCCCCAGCATTTT.

Here the CDR3 DNA reads TGTGCCACCACTCTTGACAAGACCCAGTACTTC. This codes for CATTLDKTQYF. The chain couples TRBV12-3 or TRBV12-4 to TRBJ2-7; D is uncertain. The J call may be incorrect, as the DNA end agrees better with TRBJ2-5. The CDR3 spans 11 residues.

V is TRBV4-1 and J is TRBJ1-1; D gene ambiguous. This CDR3 has 16 amino acids. Germline CDR1 MGHRA, CDR2 YSYEKL. The germline V and J ends were trimmed by 2 bases and 2 bases, with 15 bases remaining between them. This CDR3 reads CASSQLVGQSNTEAFF. The CDR3 nucleotides read TGCGCCAGCAGCCAACTCGTCGGGCAGAGCAACACTGAAGCTTTCTTT.

This chain connects TRBV15 to TRBJ2-5; maybe TRBD2 (5 bases). Germline loops: CDR1 LNHNV, CDR2 YYDKDF (reference sequence). The CDR3 runs 15 residues. V was shortened by 0 bases and J by 2 bases, with 10 bases between the two germline ends. The CDR3 DNA reads TGTGCCACCAGCAGAGATCGGTGGGAGCAAGAGACCCAGTACTTC. Protein sequence: CATSRDRWEQETQYF. Full variable domain (remainder filled in from reference TRBV15 and TRBJ2-5): DAMVIQNPRYQVTQFGKPVTLSCSQTLNHNVMYWYQQKSSQAPKLLFHYYDKDFNNEADTPDNFQSRRPNTSFCFLDIRSPGLGDTAMYLCATSRDRWEQETQYFGPGTRLLVL.

The chain employs TRBV15 and TRBJ1-2; D is unresolved. Germline CDR1 LNHNV, CDR2 YYDKDF (reference sequence). V was trimmed by 0 bases and J by 2 bases, leaving 13 bases between them. The CDR3 contains 16 residues. The CDR3 reads CATSRDSPGGNYGYTF. The CDR3 bases are TGTGCCACCAGCAGAGATTCCCCGGGAGGGAACTATGGCTACACCTTC.

Regarding this clonotype: Germline is not matched at one junction end, which may reflect a read error. The chain recombines TRBV5-1 with TRBJ2-1; D gene uncertain. Germline V lookup: CDR1 SGHRS, CDR2 YFSETQ. The CDR3 has 15 residues. CDR3 protein: CAGSHPGSVDDEQFF. CDR3 DNA: TGCGCCGGCAGCCACCCGGGTTCCGTCGATGATGAGCAGTTCTTC.

V gene TRBV6-5 combines with J gene TRBJ2-5; 8 bases match TRBD1. The last part of the DNA fits TRBJ2-7 better; the J call may be wrong. The CDR3 is made up of 15 amino acids. Per germline, CDR1 MNHEY and CDR2 SVGAGI. Here the CDR3 reads CASSYSDRVVHEQYF. Here the CDR3 DNA reads TGTGCCAGCAGTTACTCGGACAGGGTAGTTCACGAGCAGTACTTC.

In this sample, this clonotype turned up a few times. This chain links TRBV20-1 with TRBJ2-5; possibly TRBD1 for D (6 bases). This CDR3 has 15 residues. CDR1 is DFQATT and CDR2 is SNEGSKA in the germline V gene (reference sequence). V lost 2 bases and J lost 5, with 18 bases in between. The CDR3 region is CSARRISGASETQYF. In DNA, the CDR3 is TGCAGTGCTAGACGCATCTCAGGGGCATCGGAGACCCAGTACTTC.

V is TRBV6-6 and J is TRBJ2-5; 7 nucleotides line up with TRBD1. There are 12 residues in the CDR3. Germline V gene lookup returns CDR1 MNHNY and CDR2 SVGAGI (reference sequence). Trimming cost V 8 bases and J 1 base; bases outside gene matches: 1. The CDR3 sequence: CASGTVQETQYF. The CDR3 coding sequence is TGTGCCAGCGGGACAGTCCAAGAGACCCAGTACTTC.

The chain couples TRBV20-1 to TRBJ1-2; D is possibly TRBD1 (5 bases). V was shortened by 6 bases and J by 2 bases, with 13 bases between the two germline ends. This CDR3 comprises 13 residues. Per germline, CDR1 DFQATT and CDR2 SNEGSKA (reference sequence). DNA of the CDR3: TGCAGTGCCAGTCGGGCAGGGAACTATGGCTACACCTTC. Translating it yields CSASRAGNYGYTF.

The chain has TRBV5-6 and TRBJ1-4; 7 bases match TRBD1. The CDR3 has 16 amino acids. The V segment lost 4 bases and the J segment 0 bases; nucleotides outside the gene matches: 6. Looked up from germline, CDR1 is SGHDT and CDR2 is YYEEEE. CDR3 sequence (DNA): TGTGCCAGCAGCCTACTTGACAGGGCAACTAATGAAAAACTGTTTTTT. The encoded protein is CASSLLDRATNEKLFF.

This chain joins TRBV5-5 and TRBJ2-5; TRBD1 matches at 7 bases. The V segment lost 3 bases and the J segment 0 bases; nucleotides outside the gene matches: 5. The length of the CDR3 is 15 residues. Germline values: CDR1 SGHKS, CDR2 YYEKEE (reference sequence). The CDR3 protein is CASSSTRGYQETQYF. The CDR3 DNA is TGTGCCAGCAGCTCCACCAGGGGGTACCAAGAGACCCAGTACTTC.

This clonotype came up a few times. This rearrangement joins TRBV5-5 to TRBJ2-1; the D gene is possibly TRBD1 (6 bases). The V and J ends lost 4 bases and 8 bases respectively, with 10 bases between them. The germline V gene encodes CDR1 SGHKS and CDR2 YYEKEE (reference sequence). The CDR3 covers 12 residues. The CDR3 bases are TGTGCCAGCAGCAAGGGACATGATGAGCAGTTCTTC. This codes for CASSKGHDEQFF.